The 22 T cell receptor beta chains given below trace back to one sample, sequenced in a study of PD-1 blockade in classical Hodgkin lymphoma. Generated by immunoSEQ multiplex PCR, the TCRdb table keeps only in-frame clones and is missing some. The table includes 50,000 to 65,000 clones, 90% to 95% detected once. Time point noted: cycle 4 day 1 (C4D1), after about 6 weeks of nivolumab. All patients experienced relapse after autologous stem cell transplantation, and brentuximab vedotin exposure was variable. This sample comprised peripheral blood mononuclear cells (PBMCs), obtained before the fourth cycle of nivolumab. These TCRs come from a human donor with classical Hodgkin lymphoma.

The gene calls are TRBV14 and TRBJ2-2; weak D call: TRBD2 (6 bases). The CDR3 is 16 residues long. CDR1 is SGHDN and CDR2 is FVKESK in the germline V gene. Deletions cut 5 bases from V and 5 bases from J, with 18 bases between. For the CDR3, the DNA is TGTGCCAGCAGCTCACTCTGGGGAGGCGATACCGGGGAGCTGTTTTTT. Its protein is CASSSLWGGDTGELFF.

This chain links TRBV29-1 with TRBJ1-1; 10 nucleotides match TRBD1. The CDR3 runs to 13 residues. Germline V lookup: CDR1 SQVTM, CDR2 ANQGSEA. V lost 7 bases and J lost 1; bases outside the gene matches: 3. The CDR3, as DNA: TGCAGCGCGACAGGGGGCTGGAACACTGAAGCTTTCTTT. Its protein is CSATGGWNTEAFF. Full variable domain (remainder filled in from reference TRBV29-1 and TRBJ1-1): SAVISQKPSRDICQRGTSLTIQCQVDSQVTMMFWYRQQPGQSLTLIATANQGSEATYESGFVIDKFPISRPNLTFSTLTVSNMSPEDSSIYLCSATGGWNTEAFFGQGTRLTVV.

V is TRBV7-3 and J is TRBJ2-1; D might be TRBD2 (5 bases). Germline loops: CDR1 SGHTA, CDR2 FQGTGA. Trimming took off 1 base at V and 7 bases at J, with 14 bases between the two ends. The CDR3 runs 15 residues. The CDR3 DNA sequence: TGTGCCAGCAGCTTAATAGGCGGGCCTTTTAATGAGCAGTTCTTC. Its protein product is CASSLIGGPFNEQFF.

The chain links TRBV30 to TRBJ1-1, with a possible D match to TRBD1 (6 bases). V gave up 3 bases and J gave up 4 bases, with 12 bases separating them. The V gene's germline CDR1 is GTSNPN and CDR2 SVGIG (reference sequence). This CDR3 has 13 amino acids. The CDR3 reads CAWSSGVGTEAFF. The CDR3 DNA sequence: TGTGCCTGGAGCTCAGGGGTGGGCACTGAAGCTTTCTTT.

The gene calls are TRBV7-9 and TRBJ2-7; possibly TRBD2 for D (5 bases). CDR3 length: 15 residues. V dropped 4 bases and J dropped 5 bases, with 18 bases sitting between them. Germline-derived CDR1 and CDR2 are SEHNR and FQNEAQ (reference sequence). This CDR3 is CASSSGRIGLNEQYF. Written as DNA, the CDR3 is TGTGCCAGCAGCTCGGGAAGAATCGGCCTTAACGAGCAGTACTTC.

Here the CDR3 DNA reads TGTGCCATCACGGAAAACGGGGTCACAGATACGCAGTATTTT. Residues: CAITENGVTDTQYF. The V call is TRBV10-3, the J call TRBJ2-3, with D possibly TRBD2 on 5 matching bases. The CDR3 runs to 14 residues. Germline V gives CDR1 ENHRY, CDR2 SYGVKD. Trimming removed 7 bases from V and 2 bases from J, with 13 bases in between.

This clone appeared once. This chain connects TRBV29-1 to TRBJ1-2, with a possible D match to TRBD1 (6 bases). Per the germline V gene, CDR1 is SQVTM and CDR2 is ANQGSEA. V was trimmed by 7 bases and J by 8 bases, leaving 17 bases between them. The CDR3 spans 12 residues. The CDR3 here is CSGAGAGRGYTF. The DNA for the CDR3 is TGCAGCGGTGCGGGGGCAGGGCGCGGCTACACCTTC.

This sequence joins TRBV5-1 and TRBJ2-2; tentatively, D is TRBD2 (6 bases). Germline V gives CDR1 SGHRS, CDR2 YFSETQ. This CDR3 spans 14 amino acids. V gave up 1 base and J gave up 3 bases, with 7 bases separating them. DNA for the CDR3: TGCGCCAGCAGCTTGTGGGGGGACACCGGGGAGCTGTTTTTT. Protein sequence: CASSLWGDTGELFF.

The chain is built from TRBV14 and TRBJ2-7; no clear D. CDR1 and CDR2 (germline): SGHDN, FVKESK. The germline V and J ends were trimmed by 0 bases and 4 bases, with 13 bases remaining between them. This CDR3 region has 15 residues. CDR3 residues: CASSQEPSDYYEQYF. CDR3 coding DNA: TGTGCCAGCAGCCAAGAGCCCTCAGATTATTACGAGCAGTACTTC.

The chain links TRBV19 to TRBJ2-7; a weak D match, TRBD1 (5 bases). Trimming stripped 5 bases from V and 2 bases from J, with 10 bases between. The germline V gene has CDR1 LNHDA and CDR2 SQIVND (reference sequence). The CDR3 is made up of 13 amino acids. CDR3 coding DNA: TGTGCCAGTAGTCCGGACATCCCCTACGAGCAGTACTTC. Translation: CASSPDIPYEQYF.

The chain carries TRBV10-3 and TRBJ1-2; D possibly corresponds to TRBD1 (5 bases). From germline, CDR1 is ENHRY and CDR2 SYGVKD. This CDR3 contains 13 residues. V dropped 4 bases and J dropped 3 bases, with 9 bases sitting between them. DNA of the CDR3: TGTGCCATCAGTGGGGGCTTAGACTATGGCTACACCTTC. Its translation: CAISGGLDYGYTF.

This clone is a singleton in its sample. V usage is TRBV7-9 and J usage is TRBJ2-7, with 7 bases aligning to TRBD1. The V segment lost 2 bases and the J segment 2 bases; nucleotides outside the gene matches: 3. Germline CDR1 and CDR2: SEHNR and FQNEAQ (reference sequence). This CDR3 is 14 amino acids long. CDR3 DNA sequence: TGTGCCAGCAGCTTACAACAGGGGACCTACGAGCAGTACTTC. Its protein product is CASSLQQGTYEQYF.

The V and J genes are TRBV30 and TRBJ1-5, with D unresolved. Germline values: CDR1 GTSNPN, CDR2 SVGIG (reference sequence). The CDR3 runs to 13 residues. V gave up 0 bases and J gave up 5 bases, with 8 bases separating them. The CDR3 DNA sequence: TGTGCCTGGAGTGTACTTGTGGATCAGCCCCAGCATTTT. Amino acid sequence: CAWSVLVDQPQHF.

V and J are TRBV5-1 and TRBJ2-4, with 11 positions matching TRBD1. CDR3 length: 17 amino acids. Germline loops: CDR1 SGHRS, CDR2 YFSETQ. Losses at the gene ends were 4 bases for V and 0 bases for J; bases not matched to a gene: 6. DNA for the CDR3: TGCGCCAGCAGCACCTGGACAGGGGGCCGAGCCAAAAACATTCAGTACTTC. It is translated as CASSTWTGGRAKNIQYF.

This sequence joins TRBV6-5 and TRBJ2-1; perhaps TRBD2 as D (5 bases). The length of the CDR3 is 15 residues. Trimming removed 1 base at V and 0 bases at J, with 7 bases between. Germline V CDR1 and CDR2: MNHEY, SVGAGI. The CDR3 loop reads CASSYLGSSYNEQFF. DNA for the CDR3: TGTGCCAGCAGTTACTTGGGGAGCTCCTACAATGAGCAGTTCTTC.

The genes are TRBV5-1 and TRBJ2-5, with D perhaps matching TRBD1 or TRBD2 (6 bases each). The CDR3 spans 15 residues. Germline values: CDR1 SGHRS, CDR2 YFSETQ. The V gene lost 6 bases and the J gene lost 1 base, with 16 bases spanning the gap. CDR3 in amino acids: CASTGGQGIQETQYF. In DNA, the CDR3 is TGCGCCAGCACCGGGGGCCAGGGGATCCAAGAGACCCAGTACTTC.

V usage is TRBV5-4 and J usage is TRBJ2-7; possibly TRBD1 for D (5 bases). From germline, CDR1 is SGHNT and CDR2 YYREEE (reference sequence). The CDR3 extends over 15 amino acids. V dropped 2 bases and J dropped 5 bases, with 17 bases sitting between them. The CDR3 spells CASSFQGVFGDEQYF. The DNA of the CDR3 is TGTGCCAGCAGCTTCCAGGGCGTTTTTGGGGACGAGCAGTACTTC. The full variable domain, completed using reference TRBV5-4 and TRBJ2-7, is ETGVTQSPTHLIKTRGQQVTLRCSSQSGHNTVSWYQQALGQGPQFIFQYYREEENGRGNFPPRFSGLQFPNYSSELNVNALELDDSALYLCASSFQGVFGDEQYFGPGTRLTVT.

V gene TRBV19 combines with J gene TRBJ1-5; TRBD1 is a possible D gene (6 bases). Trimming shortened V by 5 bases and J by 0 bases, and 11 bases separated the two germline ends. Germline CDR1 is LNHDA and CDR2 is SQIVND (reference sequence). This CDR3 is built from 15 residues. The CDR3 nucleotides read TGTGCCAGTAGTGGACCAGGGGATAGCAATCAGCCCCAGCATTTT. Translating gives CASSGPGDSNQPQHF.

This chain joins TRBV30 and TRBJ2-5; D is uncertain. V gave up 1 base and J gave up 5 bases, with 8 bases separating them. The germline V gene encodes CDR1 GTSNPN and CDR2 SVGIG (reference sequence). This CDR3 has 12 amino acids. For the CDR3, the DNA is TGTGCCTGGAGTGGCGGAGCCGAGACCCAGTACTTC. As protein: CAWSGGAETQYF. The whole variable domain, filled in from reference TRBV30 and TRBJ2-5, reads SQTIHQWPATLVQPVGSPLSLECTVEGTSNPNLYWYRQAAGRGLQLLFYSVGIGQISSEVPQNLSASRPQDRQFILSSKKLLLSDSGFYLCAWSGGAETQYFGPGTRLLVL.

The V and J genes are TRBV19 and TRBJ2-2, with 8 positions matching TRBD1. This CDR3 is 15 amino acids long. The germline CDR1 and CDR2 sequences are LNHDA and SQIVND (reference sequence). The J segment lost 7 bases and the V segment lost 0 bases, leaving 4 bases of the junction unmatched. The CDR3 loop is CASSIDGQGYGELFF. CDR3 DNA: TGTGCCAGTAGTATAGACGGACAGGGTTACGGGGAGCTGTTTTTT.

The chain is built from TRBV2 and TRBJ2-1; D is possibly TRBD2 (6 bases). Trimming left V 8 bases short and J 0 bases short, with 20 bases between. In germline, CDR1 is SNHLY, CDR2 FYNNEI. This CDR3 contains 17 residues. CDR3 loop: CASGVAAPTLSYNEQFF. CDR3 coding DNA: TGTGCCAGCGGGGTAGCGGCACCAACCCTCTCCTACAATGAGCAGTTCTTC.

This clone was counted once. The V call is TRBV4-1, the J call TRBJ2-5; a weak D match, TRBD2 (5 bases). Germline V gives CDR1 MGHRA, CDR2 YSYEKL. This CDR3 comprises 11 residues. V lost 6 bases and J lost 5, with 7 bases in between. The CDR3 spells CASSRGETQYF. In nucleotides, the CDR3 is TGCGCCAGCAGTAGAGGGGAGACCCAGTACTTC.